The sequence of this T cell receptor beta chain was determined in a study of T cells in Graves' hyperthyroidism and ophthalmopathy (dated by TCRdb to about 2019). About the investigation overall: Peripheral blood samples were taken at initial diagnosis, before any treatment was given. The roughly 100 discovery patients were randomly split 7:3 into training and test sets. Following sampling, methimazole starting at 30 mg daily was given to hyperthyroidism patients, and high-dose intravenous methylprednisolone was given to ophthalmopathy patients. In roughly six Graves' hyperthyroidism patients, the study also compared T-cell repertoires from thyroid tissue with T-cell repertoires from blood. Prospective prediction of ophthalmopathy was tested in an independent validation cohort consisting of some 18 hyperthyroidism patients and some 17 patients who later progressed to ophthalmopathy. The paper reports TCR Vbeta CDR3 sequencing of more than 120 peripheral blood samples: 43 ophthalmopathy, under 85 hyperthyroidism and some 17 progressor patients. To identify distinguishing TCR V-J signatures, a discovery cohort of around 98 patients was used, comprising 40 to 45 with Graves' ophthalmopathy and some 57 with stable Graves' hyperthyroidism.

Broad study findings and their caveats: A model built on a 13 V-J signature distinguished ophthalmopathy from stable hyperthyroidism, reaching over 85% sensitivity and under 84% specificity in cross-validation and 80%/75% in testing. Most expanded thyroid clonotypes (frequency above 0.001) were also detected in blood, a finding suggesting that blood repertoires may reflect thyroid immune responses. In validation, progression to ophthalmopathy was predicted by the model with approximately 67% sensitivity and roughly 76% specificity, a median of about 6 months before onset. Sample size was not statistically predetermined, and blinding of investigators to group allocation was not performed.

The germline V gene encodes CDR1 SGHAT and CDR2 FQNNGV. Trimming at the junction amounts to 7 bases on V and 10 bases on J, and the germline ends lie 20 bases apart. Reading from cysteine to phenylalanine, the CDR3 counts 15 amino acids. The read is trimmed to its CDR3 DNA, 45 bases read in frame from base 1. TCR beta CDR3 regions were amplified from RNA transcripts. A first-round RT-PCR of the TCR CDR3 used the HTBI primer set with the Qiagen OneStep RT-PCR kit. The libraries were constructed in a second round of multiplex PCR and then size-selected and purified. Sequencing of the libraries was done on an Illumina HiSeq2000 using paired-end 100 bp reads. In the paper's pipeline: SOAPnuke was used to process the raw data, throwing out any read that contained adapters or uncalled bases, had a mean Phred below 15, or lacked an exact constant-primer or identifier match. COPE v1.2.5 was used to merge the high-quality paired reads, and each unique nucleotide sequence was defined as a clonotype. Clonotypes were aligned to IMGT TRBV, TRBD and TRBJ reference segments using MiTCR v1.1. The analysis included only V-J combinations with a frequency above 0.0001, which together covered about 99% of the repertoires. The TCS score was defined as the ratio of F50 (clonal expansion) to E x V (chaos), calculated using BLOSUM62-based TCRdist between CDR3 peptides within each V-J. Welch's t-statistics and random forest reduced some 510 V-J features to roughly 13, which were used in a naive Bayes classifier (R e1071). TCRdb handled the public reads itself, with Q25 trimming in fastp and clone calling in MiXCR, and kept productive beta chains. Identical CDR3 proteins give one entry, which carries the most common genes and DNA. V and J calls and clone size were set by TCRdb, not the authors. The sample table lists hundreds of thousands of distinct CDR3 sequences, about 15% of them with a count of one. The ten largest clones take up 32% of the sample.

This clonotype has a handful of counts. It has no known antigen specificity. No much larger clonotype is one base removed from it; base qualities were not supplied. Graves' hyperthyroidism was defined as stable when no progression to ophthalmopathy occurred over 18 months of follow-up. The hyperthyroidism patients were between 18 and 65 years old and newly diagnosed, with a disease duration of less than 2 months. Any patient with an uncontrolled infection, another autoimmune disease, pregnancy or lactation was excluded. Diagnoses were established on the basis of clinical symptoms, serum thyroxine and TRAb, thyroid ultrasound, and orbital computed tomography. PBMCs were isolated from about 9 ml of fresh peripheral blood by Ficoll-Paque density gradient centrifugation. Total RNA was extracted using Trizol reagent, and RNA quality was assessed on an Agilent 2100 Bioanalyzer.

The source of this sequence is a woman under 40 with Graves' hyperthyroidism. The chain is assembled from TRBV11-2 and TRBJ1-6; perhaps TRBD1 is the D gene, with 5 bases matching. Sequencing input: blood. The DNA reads TGTGCCAGCACACACCGCGTGGGGGAGGGATCACCCCTCCACTTT. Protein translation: CASTHRVGEGSPLHF.